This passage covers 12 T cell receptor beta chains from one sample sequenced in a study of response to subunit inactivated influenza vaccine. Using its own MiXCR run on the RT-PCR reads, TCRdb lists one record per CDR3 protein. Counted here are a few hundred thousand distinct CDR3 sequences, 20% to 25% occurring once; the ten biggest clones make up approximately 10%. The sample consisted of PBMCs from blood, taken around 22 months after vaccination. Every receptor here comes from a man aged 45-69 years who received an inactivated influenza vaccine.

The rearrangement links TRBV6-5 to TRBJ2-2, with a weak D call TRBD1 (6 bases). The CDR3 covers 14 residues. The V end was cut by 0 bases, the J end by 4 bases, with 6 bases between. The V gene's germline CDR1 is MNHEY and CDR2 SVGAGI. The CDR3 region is CASSYSGGTGELFF. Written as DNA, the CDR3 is TGTGCCAGCAGTTACTCAGGGGGCACCGGGGAGCTGTTTTTT.

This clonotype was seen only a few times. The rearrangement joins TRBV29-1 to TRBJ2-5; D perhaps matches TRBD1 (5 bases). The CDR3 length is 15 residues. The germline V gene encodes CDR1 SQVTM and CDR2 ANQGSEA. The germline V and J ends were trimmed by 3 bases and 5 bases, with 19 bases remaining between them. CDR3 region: CSVDSLLQVSETQYF. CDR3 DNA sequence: TGCAGCGTTGACTCTTTATTACAGGTTTCGGAGACCCAGTACTTC. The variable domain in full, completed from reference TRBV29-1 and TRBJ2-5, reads SAVISQKPSRDICQRGTSLTIQCQVDSQVTMMFWYRQQPGQSLTLIATANQGSEATYESGFVIDKFPISRPNLTFSTLTVSNMSPEDSSIYLCSVDSLLQVSETQYFGPGTRLLVL.

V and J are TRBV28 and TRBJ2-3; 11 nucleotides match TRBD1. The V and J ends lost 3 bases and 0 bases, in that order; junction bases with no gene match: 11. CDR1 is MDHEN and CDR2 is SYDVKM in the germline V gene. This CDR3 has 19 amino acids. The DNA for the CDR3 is TGTGCCAGCAGTTTGTCCTCCGGGACAGGGGGTGCTAGCACAGATACGCAGTATTTT. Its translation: CASSLSSGTGGASTDTQYF.

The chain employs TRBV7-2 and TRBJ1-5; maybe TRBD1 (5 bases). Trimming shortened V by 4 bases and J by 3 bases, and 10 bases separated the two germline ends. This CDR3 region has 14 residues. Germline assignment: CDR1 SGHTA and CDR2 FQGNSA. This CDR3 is CASSSGHINQPQHF. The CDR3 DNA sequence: TGTGCCAGCAGCTCTGGACACATCAATCAGCCCCAGCATTTT.

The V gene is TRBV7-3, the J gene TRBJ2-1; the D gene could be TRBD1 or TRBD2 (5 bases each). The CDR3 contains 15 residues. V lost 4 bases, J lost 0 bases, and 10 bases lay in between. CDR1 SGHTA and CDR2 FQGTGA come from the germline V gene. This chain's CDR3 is CASSSGRSSYNEQFF. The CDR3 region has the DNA TGTGCCAGCAGCTCGGGACGGAGCTCCTACAATGAGCAGTTCTTC. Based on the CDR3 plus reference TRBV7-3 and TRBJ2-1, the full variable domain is GAGVSQTPSNKVTEKGKYVELRCDPISGHTALYWYRQSLGQGPEFLIYFQGTGAADDSGLPNDRFFAVRPEGSVSTLKIQRTERGDSAVYLCASSSGRSSYNEQFFGPGTRLTVL.

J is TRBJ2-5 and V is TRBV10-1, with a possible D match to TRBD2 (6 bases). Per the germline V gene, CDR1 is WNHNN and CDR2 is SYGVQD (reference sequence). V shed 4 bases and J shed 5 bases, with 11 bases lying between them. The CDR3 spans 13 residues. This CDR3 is CASSVGGRETQYF. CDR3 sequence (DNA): TGCGCCAGCAGTGTCGGAGGGAGGGAGACCCAGTACTTC.

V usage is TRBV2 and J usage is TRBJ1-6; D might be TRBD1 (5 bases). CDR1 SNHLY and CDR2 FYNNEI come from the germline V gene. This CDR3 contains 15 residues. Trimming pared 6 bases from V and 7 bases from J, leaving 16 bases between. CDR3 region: CASRPRGLLNSPLHF. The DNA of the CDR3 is TGTGCCAGCAGACCGAGGGGACTACTAAATTCACCCCTCCACTTT.

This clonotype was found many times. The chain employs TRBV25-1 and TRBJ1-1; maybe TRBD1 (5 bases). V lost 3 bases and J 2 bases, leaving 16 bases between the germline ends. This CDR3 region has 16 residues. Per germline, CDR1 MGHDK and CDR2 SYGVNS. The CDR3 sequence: CASSEGGGTLNTEAFF. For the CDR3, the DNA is TGTGCCAGCAGTGAGGGTGGGGGTACCCTAAACACTGAAGCTTTCTTT.

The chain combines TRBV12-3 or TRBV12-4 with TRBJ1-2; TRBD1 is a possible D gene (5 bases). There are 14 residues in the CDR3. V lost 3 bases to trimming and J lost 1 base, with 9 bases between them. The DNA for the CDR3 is TGTGCCAGCAGTTTCGGGACGTTTAACTATGGCTACACCTTC. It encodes CASSFGTFNYGYTF.

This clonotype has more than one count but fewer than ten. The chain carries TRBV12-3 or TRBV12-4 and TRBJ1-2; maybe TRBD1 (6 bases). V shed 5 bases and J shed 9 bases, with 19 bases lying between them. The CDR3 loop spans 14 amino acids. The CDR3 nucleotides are TGTGCCAGCAGTCTTGACCCTAGAAGGGGGAGCTACACCTTC. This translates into CASSLDPRRGSYTF.

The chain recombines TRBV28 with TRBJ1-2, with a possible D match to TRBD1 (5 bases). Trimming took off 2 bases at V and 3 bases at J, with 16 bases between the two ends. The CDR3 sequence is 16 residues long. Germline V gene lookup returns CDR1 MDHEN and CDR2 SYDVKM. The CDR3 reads CASSLPGTDIYYGYTF. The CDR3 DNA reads TGTGCCAGCAGTTTACCCGGGACCGACATATACTATGGCTACACCTTC.

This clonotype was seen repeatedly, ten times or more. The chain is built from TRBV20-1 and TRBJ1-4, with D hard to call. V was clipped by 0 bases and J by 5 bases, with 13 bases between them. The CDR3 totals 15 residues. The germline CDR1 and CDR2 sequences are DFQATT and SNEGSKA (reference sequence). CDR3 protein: CSARDPLWPNEKLFF. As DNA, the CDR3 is TGCAGTGCTAGAGACCCCTTGTGGCCAAATGAAAAACTGTTTTTT.